These 3 T cell receptor beta chains came from one sample sequenced in a study of CD8+CD57+ T cells in acquired aplastic anemia (dated by TCRdb to the late 2010s). Patients chosen for sequencing had shown expansion of CD8+CD57+ cells by flow cytometry. The instrument was an Illumina HiSeq 2000. TCR beta VDJ combination and CDR3 sequence profiling used genomic DNA as the template. TCRdb itself trimmed the public reads at Q25 with fastp, ran MiXCR and retained productive beta chains. Rows matching on CDR3 protein sequence are summarized as one entry with the most common DNA and genes. This sample comprises hundreds of thousands of distinct CDR3 sequences, under 65% of them detected only once. The ten largest clones take up 1.3% of the sample. Sequenced sample: sorted CD4+, CD8+, or CD8+CD57+ T cells (not recorded which) from PBMCs. The receptor source for this set is a human donor with aplastic anemia.

This clonotype was seen only a few times. CDR3 sequence reads: CSVMGQAIPREQYF. Here the CDR3 DNA reads TGCAGCGTCATGGGGCAAGCTATACCGAGAGAGCAGTACTTC. The chain links TRBV29-1 to TRBJ2-7, with D tentatively TRBD1 (5 bases). The CDR3 totals 14 residues. Germline V lookup: CDR1 SQVTM, CDR2 ANQGSEA. Trimming removed 6 bases from V and 7 bases from J, with 22 bases in between.

This rearrangement joins TRBV7-9 to TRBJ2-7; D is undetermined. This CDR3 region has 11 residues. The germline gives CDR1 SEHNR, CDR2 FQNEAQ (reference sequence). Trimming took 3 bases from V and 5 from J, leaving 5 bases between them. CDR3 residues: CASSFTDEQYF. The CDR3 DNA reads as TGTGCCAGCAGCTTTACCGACGAGCAGTACTTC.

V usage is TRBV5-6 and J usage is TRBJ2-3, with D hard to call. V was trimmed by 4 bases and J by 5 bases, leaving 8 bases between them. Germline V CDR1 and CDR2: SGHDT, YYEEEE. The CDR3 spans 12 residues. CDR3 sequence reads: CASSPGRDTQYF. In DNA form, the CDR3 reads TGTGCCAGCAGCCCCGGTCGAGATACGCAGTATTTT. Based on the CDR3 plus reference TRBV5-6 and TRBJ2-3, the full variable domain is DAGVTQSPTHLIKTRGQQVTLRCSPKSGHDTVSWYQQALGQGPQFIFQYYEEEERQRGNFPDRFSGHQFPNYSSELNVNALLLGDSALYLCASSPGRDTQYFGPGTRLTVL.